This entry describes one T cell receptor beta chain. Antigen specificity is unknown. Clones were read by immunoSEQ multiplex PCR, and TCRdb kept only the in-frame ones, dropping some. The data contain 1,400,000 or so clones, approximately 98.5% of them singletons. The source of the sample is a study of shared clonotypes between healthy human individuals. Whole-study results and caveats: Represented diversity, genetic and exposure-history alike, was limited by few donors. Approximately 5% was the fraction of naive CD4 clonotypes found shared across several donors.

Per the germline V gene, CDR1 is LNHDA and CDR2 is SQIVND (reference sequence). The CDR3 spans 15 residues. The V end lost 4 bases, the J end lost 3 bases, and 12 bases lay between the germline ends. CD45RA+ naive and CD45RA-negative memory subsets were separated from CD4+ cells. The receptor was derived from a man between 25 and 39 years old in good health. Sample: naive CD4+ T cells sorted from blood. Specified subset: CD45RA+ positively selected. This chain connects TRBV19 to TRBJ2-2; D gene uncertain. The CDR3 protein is CASSNPGPYTGELFF. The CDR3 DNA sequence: TGTGCCAGTAGTAATCCTGGGCCATACACCGGGGAGCTGTTTTTT.